A single sample gave rise to the 29 T cell receptor beta chains below, sequenced in a study of STAT5B mutations in CD4+ large granular lymphocyte leukemia. The protocol was immunoSEQ multiplex PCR, while the TCRdb copy is restricted to in-frame clones and leaves out a portion. Of approximately 40,000 clones listed, roughly 84% are singletons. Source material: CD4+ T cells from blood buffy coats. The receptor source for this set is a human donor in good health.

The V gene is TRBV7-3, the J gene TRBJ2-2; the D is unclear. The V gene lost 5 bases and the J gene lost 6 bases, with 7 bases spanning the gap. Germline lookup yields CDR1 SGHTA and CDR2 FQGTGA. CDR3 length equals 12 residues. The CDR3 region is CASSQPAGELFF. The CDR3 DNA follows: TGTGCCAGCAGCCAGCCCGCCGGGGAGCTGTTTTTT.

This clone was seen only once. The genes are TRBV19 and TRBJ1-1, with a weak D call TRBD1 (5 bases). Germline assignment: CDR1 LNHDA and CDR2 SQIVND (reference sequence). This CDR3 spans 14 amino acids. Trimming left V 3 bases short and J 3 bases short, with 11 bases between. This CDR3 is CASSMAGPDTEAFF. The CDR3 nucleotides are TGTGCCAGTAGTATGGCAGGGCCGGACACTGAAGCTTTCTTT.

V is TRBV7-2 and J is TRBJ1-1; TRBD1 agrees at 8 bases. Germline values: CDR1 SGHTA, CDR2 FQGNSA. V lost 5 bases, J lost 3 bases, and 17 bases stayed unmatched. The CDR3 contains 18 residues. CDR3 sequence (DNA): TGTGCCAGCAGCCGAACAGGACAGGGTATGAATTTGGACACTGAAGCTTTCTTT. It codes for CASSRTGQGMNLDTEAFF.

The chain combines TRBV10-3 with TRBJ2-3, with 12 bases that match TRBD2. V trimming: 5 bases; J trimming: 3 bases; junction bases outside the gene matches: 6. The CDR3 has 16 residues. Germline values: CDR1 ENHRY, CDR2 SYGVKD. DNA of the CDR3: TGTGCCATCAGTATCGGGCTAGCGGGAGGGACAGATACGCAGTATTTT. Its translation is CAISIGLAGGTDTQYF.

This chain links TRBV11-2 with TRBJ2-5, with D perhaps matching TRBD2 (7 bases). Trimming pared 1 base from V and 5 bases from J, leaving 14 bases between. This CDR3 is built from 15 residues. The germline V gene has CDR1 SGHAT and CDR2 FQNNGV. The chain's CDR3 is CASSLVGPGGETQYF. The CDR3 DNA reads as TGTGCCAGCAGCTTAGTGGGGCCGGGGGGCGAGACCCAGTACTTC.

The chain carries TRBV6-1 and TRBJ2-7; no reliable D call. The CDR3 consists of 13 residues. Germline CDR1 reads MNHNS; CDR2 reads SASEGT. V was pared by 7 bases and J by 4 bases, with 14 bases between. CDR3 residues: CASNSRDNYEQYF. DNA of the CDR3: TGTGCCAGCAACAGCAGAGATAATTACGAGCAGTACTTC.

The gene calls are TRBV11-1 and TRBJ1-1; D might be TRBD1 (6 bases). CDR3 length: 15 residues. The V and J ends lost 5 bases and 1 base respectively, with 14 bases between them. Germline assignment: CDR1 SGHAT and CDR2 FQDESV (reference sequence). The CDR3 reads CASSLGTWRNTEAFF. Written as DNA, the CDR3 is TGTGCCAGCAGCCTGGGGACATGGAGGAACACTGAAGCTTTCTTT.

The V and J genes are TRBV7-9 and TRBJ2-1; 9 nucleotides line up with TRBD2. In germline, CDR1 is SEHNR, CDR2 FQNEAQ (reference sequence). CDR3 length: 19 residues. J lost 3 bases, V lost 1 base, and 13 bases had no gene match. This chain's CDR3 is CASSLVVFGAREGYNEQFF. The CDR3 coding sequence is TGTGCCAGCAGCTTAGTAGTTTTCGGGGCGCGGGAGGGCTACAATGAGCAGTTCTTC.

The rearrangement joins TRBV27 to TRBJ1-1; D not certain. The CDR3 length is 13 residues. Germline assignment: CDR1 MNHEY and CDR2 SMNVEV (reference sequence). Trimming left V 8 bases short and J 1 base short, with 11 bases between. The CDR3 DNA is TGTGCCAGCGGAAAGCAGGAGAACACTGAAGCTTTCTTT. It encodes CASGKQENTEAFF.

The chain couples TRBV10-3 to TRBJ2-7; perhaps D is TRBD1 or TRBD2 (5 bases each). The CDR3 is made up of 15 amino acids. Trimming shortened V by 6 bases and J by 2 bases, and 17 bases separated the two germline ends. The germline CDR1 and CDR2 sequences are ENHRY and SYGVKD. The CDR3 DNA sequence: TGTGCCATCAGCTGGGACGAAAAACGGCCCTACGAGCAGTACTTC. It yields the protein CAISWDEKRPYEQYF.

The chain joins TRBV28 to TRBJ2-5, with D possibly being TRBD1 or TRBD2 (6 bases each). This CDR3 is 16 amino acids long. Trimming pared 6 bases from V and 5 bases from J, leaving 22 bases between. Germline V lookup: CDR1 MDHEN, CDR2 SYDVKM. The CDR3 sequence: CASSRNLGRGGETQYF. In nucleotides, the CDR3 is TGTGCCAGCAGCCGTAACCTTGGCAGGGGAGGCGAGACCCAGTACTTC. Complete variable domain (other parts from reference TRBV28 and TRBJ2-5): DVKVTQSSRYLVKRTGEKVFLECVQDMDHENMFWYRQDPGLGLRLIYFSYDVKMKEKGDIPEGYSVSREKKERFSLILESASTNQTSMYLCASSRNLGRGGETQYFGPGTRLLVL.

The chain links TRBV7-9 to TRBJ2-7, with 12 bases that match TRBD1. Trimming took 8 bases from V and 5 from J; bases not matched to a gene: 4. From germline, CDR1 is SEHNR and CDR2 FQNEAQ (reference sequence). The CDR3 is 13 amino acids. The CDR3 sequence: CASGTGGSDEQYF. The CDR3 region has the DNA TGTGCCAGCGGGACAGGGGGCTCGGACGAGCAGTACTTC.

This clone was seen more than once but under ten times. This chain links TRBV4-1 with TRBJ1-2; a weak D match, TRBD1 (6 bases). There are 12 residues in the CDR3. In germline, CDR1 is MGHRA, CDR2 YSYEKL. Trimming took 6 bases from V and 6 from J, leaving 11 bases between them. The CDR3 protein is CASRGRGNGYTF. CDR3 coding DNA: TGCGCCAGCAGGGGCAGGGGAAATGGCTACACCTTC.

This clone showed up just once. The chain carries TRBV6-5 and TRBJ2-3; 7 bases are a match to TRBD1. Per the germline V gene, CDR1 is MNHEY and CDR2 is SVGAGI. CDR3 size: 14 residues. Trimming cost V 7 bases and J 4 bases; bases outside gene matches: 8. The CDR3 spells CASKRGLGADTQYF. Written as DNA, the CDR3 is TGTGCCAGCAAGAGGGGGCTTGGGGCAGATACGCAGTATTTT.

The chain is built from TRBV7-9 and TRBJ1-2, with TRBD1 matching over 8 bases. V trimming: 4 bases; J trimming: 4 bases; junction bases outside the gene matches: 5. The CDR3 extends over 14 amino acids. Germline CDR1 SEHNR, CDR2 FQNEAQ (reference sequence). CDR3 loop: CASSSDRVIYGYTF. The CDR3 DNA reads as TGTGCCAGCAGCTCGGACAGGGTTATCTATGGCTACACCTTC. The full variable domain, rest sourced from reference TRBV7-9 and TRBJ1-2, is DTGVSQNPRHKITKRGQNVTFRCDPISEHNRLYWYRQTLGQGPEFLTYFQNEAQLEKSRLLSDRFSAERPKGSFSTLEIQRTEQGDSAMYLCASSSDRVIYGYTFGSGTRLTVV.

The J gene is TRBJ2-5, the V gene TRBV11-2; D remains ambiguous. The CDR3 length is 14 residues. CDR1 and CDR2 from the germline V gene are SGHAT and FQNNGV. V lost 6 bases to trimming and J lost 0 bases, with 11 bases between them. The CDR3 protein is CASRVTLNQETQYF. In nucleotides, the CDR3 is TGTGCCAGCAGGGTGACCCTTAACCAAGAGACCCAGTACTTC.

The rearrangement uses TRBV30 and TRBJ2-2; TRBD2 matches 9 bases. The CDR3 is 16 residues long. V trimming: 2 bases; J trimming: 4 bases; junction bases outside the gene matches: 8. CDR1 GTSNPN and CDR2 SVGIG come from the germline V gene (reference sequence). For the CDR3, the DNA is TGTGCCTGGAGTCACGGTCTAGCGGGACGCACCGGGGAGCTGTTTTTT. It encodes CAWSHGLAGRTGELFF.

This clone was counted a single time. The genes are TRBV7-9 and TRBJ2-5; TRBD2 agrees at 7 bases. From germline, CDR1 is SEHNR and CDR2 FQNEAQ (reference sequence). With 8 bases clipped from V and 1 base from J, the junction kept 4 bases outside the gene matches. This CDR3 is built from 13 residues. The CDR3 here is CASRLAAQETQYF. Here the CDR3 DNA reads TGTGCCAGCCGGCTAGCGGCCCAAGAGACCCAGTACTTC.

This chain uses TRBV25-1 with TRBJ2-4; maybe TRBD1 (6 bases). The germline gives CDR1 MGHDK, CDR2 SYGVNS. Trimming took off 1 base at V and 6 bases at J, with 16 bases between the two ends. This CDR3 is 16 amino acids long. This CDR3 reads CASSEFSQGLGNIQYF. CDR3 nucleotides: TGTGCCAGCAGTGAATTTTCACAGGGTCTTGGAAACATTCAGTACTTC.

The chain links TRBV28 to TRBJ1-2; a weak D match, TRBD1 (6 bases). The CDR3 has 12 amino acids. The V gene's germline CDR1 is MDHEN and CDR2 SYDVKM. V was shortened by 10 bases and J by 4 bases, with 13 bases between the two germline ends. This CDR3 reads CAIAGTSYGYTF. CDR3 nucleotide sequence: TGTGCCATCGCCGGGACAAGCTATGGCTACACCTTC.

The chain combines TRBV2 with TRBJ1-1; TRBD1 matches at 7 bases. After removal of 4 bases from V and 1 base from J, the junction contained 3 bases not matched to a gene. Germline CDR1 is SNHLY and CDR2 is FYNNEI. The CDR3 loop spans 14 amino acids. CDR3 region: CASSARGENTEAFF. Here the CDR3 DNA reads TGTGCCAGCAGTGCCAGGGGGGAGAACACTGAAGCTTTCTTT.

This chain uses TRBV6-5 with TRBJ2-7; D possibly corresponds to TRBD2 (7 bases). In germline, CDR1 is MNHEY, CDR2 SVGAGI. V lost 5 bases and J 4 bases, leaving 18 bases between the germline ends. The CDR3 is 15 amino acids. Here the CDR3 reads CASSGPQGGRYEQYF. CDR3 sequence (DNA): TGTGCCAGCAGTGGACCACAGGGAGGGAGGTACGAGCAGTACTTC.

The CDR3 here is CASSRGPDTDTQYF. The CDR3, as DNA: TGTGCCAGCAGTCGGGGACCCGACACAGATACGCAGTATTTT. The chain is built from TRBV9 and TRBJ2-3, with D perhaps being TRBD1 or TRBD2 (5 bases each). Germline lookup yields CDR1 SGDLS and CDR2 YYNGEE. V dropped 5 bases and J dropped 2 bases, with 12 bases sitting between them. The CDR3 spans 14 residues. The full variable domain, in which reference TRBV9 and TRBJ2-3 provide the parts outside the CDR3, is DSGVTQTPKHLITATGQRVTLRCSPRSGDLSVYWYQQSLDQGLQFLIQYYNGEERAKGNILERFSAQQFPDLHSELNLSSLELGDSALYFCASSRGPDTDTQYFGPGTRLTVL.

The V and J genes are TRBV30 and TRBJ1-1; D ambiguous. This CDR3 contains 13 residues. Between the trimmed V and J ends, which lost 2 bases and 0 bases, there was a span of 7 bases. Germline assignment: CDR1 GTSNPN and CDR2 SVGIG (reference sequence). CDR3 amino acids: CAWSRGLNTEAFF. For the CDR3, the DNA is TGTGCCTGGAGTCGAGGGCTGAACACTGAAGCTTTCTTT.

This chain connects TRBV5-1 to TRBJ1-1; D gene ambiguous. V lost 5 bases to trimming and J lost 0 bases, with 11 bases between them. Germline V gene lookup returns CDR1 SGHRS and CDR2 YFSETQ. The CDR3 contains 14 residues. CDR3 nucleotide sequence: TGCGCCAGCAGTTCGACGATTGTGAACACTGAAGCTTTCTTT. Its translation: CASSSTIVNTEAFF.

The chain employs TRBV9 and TRBJ1-2; D remains ambiguous. V was pared by 2 bases and J by 5 bases, with 16 bases between. Germline V gene sequence: CDR1 SGDLS, CDR2 YYNGEE. This CDR3 has 15 amino acids. The CDR3 reads CASSVLAGFGYGYTF. Here the CDR3 DNA reads TGTGCCAGCAGCGTGTTGGCTGGATTCGGGTATGGCTACACCTTC.

The chain has TRBV10-3 and TRBJ2-7; perhaps TRBD2 as D (6 bases). V shed 3 bases and J shed 0 bases, with 9 bases lying between them. CDR3 size: 14 residues. Germline V gene sequence: CDR1 ENHRY, CDR2 SYGVKD. In nucleotides, the CDR3 is TGTGCCATCAGTGACCGGGGGACCTCCTACGAGCAGTACTTC. Translating gives CAISDRGTSYEQYF.

V is TRBV19 and J is TRBJ1-5; no reliable D call. The CDR3 is 17 amino acids. Germline V gives CDR1 LNHDA, CDR2 SQIVND (reference sequence). V dropped 4 bases and J dropped 0 bases, with 16 bases sitting between them. The CDR3 DNA reads TGTGCCAGTAGTAAAAGGTGGAATCCAGATAGCAATCAGCCCCAGCATTTT. Residues: CASSKRWNPDSNQPQHF.

The sample holds one count of this clone. The chain has TRBV6-5 and TRBJ2-3; D could derive from TRBD1 or TRBD2 (6 bases each). CDR1 and CDR2 from the germline V gene are MNHEY and SVGAGI. The CDR3 contains 16 residues. V lost 4 bases to trimming and J lost 1 base, with 15 bases between them. DNA of the CDR3: TGTGCCAGCAGTTTGGGGGGCGGGCGGGGCACAGATACGCAGTATTTT. It is translated as CASSLGGGRGTDTQYF.